This entry is about one T cell receptor (beta chain). The data derive from a study of control samples from healthy donors and cancer patients. Sequencing used immunoSEQ multiplex PCR; TCRdb keeps in-frame clones, though not all of them. The top ten clones hold 15% to 20% of a sample with some 14,000 clones, roughly 77% of them seen once. The receptor comes from a female donor with lung cancer. The sequencing sample was made of formalin-fixed, paraffin-embedded tissue.

The CDR3 DNA follows: TGCGCCAGCAGCTTGGAAATAGAGCAGTTCTTC. This gives the protein CASSLEIEQFF. The V gene is TRBV5-1, the J gene TRBJ2-1; D remains ambiguous. The ends were cut back, 0 bases at V and 10 bases at J, with 5 bases in the middle. The CDR3 loop spans 11 amino acids. Germline V gene data show CDR1 as SGHRS and CDR2 as YFSETQ.